This TCR beta chain was observed in a study of cytomegalovirus exposure and HLA in healthy donors. Overall study results and limits: V- and J-gene trimming of TCR beta was linked (in a later analysis) to a missense DCLRE1C variant.

The CDR3 is made up of 15 amino acids. A multiplex PCR was run with 60 Vbeta primers and 13 Jbeta primers. Clones were read by immunoSEQ multiplex PCR, and TCRdb kept only the in-frame ones, dropping some. The sample yields about 160,000 clones, approximately 80% seen once. As to this clone: Its antigen remains unidentified.

This TCR came from a man over 45 in good health and CMV-seropositive. Sequenced input: PBMCs. The rearrangement joins TRBV1 to TRBJ1-5; the table's D call, TRBD1, has no DNA check behind it. TRBV1 is listed as a pseudogene. The CDR3 loop reads CTSSPQGQENQPQHF. The DNA for the CDR3 is TGCACCAGCAGCCCCCAGGGACAGGAAAATCAGCCCCAGCATTTT.